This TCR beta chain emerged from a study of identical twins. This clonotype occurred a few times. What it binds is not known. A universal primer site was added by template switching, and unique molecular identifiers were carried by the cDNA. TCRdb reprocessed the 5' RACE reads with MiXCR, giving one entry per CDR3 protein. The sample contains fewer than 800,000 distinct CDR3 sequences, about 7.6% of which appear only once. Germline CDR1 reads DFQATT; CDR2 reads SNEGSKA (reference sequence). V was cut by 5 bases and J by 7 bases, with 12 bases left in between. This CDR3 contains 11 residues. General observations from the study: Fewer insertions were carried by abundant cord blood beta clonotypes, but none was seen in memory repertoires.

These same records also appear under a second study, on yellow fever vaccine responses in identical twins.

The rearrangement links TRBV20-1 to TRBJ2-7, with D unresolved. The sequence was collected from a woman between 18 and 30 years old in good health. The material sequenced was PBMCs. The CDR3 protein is CSARGLGEQYF. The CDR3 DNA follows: TGCAGTGCTCGCGGCCTGGGGGAGCAGTACTTC.